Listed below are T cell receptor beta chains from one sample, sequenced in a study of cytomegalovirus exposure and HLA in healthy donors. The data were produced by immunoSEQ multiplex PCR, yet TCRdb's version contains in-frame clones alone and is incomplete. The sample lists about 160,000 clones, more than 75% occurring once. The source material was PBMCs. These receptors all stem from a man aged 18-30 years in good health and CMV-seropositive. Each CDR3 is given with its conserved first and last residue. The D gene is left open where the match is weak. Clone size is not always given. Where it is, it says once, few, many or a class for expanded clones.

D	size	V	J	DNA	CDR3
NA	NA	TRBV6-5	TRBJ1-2	TGTGCCAGCAGTTACGGCAGGTTGAACTACACCTTC	CASSYGRLNYTF
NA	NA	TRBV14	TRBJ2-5	TGTGCCAGCAGCCAAAGGTTAACCCGGACAAGGCAAGAGACCCAGTACTTC	CASSQRLTRTRQETQYF
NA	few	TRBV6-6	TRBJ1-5	TGTGCCAGCACCCCGGGACTCCTCAATCAGCCCCAGCATTTT	CASTPGLLNQPQHF
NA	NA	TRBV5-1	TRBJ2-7	TGCGCCAGCAGCTTGGGGGACATCTACTACGAGCAGTACTTC	CASSLGDIYYEQYF
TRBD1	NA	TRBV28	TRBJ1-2	TGTGCCAGCAGACGACAGGGCGACTATGGCTACACCTTC	CASRRQGDYGYTF
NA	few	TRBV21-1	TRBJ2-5	TGTGCCAGCAGGATTACAGGGTCTCAGTACTTC	CASRITGSQYF
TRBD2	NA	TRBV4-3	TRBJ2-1	TGCGCCAGCAGCCAAGGTGCGGGAGTTCCTGAGCAGTTCTTC	CASSQGAGVPEQFF
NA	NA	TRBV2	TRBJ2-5	TGTGCCAGCAGTCCACGATATGACAGATTACAAGAGACCCAGTACTTC	CASSPRYDRLQETQYF
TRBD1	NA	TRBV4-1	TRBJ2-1	TGCGCCAGCAGCGCACGAAGACAGGGGAGGCCCTACAATGAGCAGTTCTTC	CASSARRQGRPYNEQFF
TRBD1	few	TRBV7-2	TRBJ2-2	TGTGCCAGCAGCTTAGCCCGGGACAGGGGACCCGGGGAGCTGTTTTTT	CASSLARDRGPGELFF
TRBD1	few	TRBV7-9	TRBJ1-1	TGTGCCAGCAGCGAAAGCCACGTTGACAGGGACAATGAAGCTTTCTTT	CASSESHVDRDNEAFF
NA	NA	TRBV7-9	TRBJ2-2	TGTGCCAGCAGCCCGGGCACCGGGGAGCTGTTTTTT	CASSPGTGELFF
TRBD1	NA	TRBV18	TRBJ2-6	TGTGCCAGCTCGCCGAGGACAGGACGGAACTCTGGGGCCAACGTCCTGACTTTC	CASSPRTGRNSGANVLTF
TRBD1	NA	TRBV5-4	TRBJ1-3	TGTGCCAGCAGCTTGGGGACAGGGGTTGGAAACACCATATATTTT	CASSLGTGVGNTIYF
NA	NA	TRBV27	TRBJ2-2	TGTGCCAGCAGTTTGAGGGATTACGGCGCCGGGGAGCTGTTTTTT	CASSLRDYGAGELFF